The clone carrying this T cell receptor beta chain has a handful of counts. This record belongs to a study of T-cell memory formation after mild COVID-19. Germline V gives CDR1 SQVTM, CDR2 ANQGSEA. The CDR3 consists of 13 residues. V lost 6 bases, J lost 7 bases, and 8 bases stayed unmatched. TCRdb recomputed calls from the 5' RACE reads with MiXCR, one row per CDR3 protein. The table includes 470,000 or so distinct CDR3 sequences, about 23% detected once. Sequencing used PBMCs or a T cell subset sorted from them (not recorded which). This receptor was identified in an adult woman who had mild COVID-19 (a few samples of this study predate the infection). Cell type and time point are not known. The chain carries TRBV29-1 and TRBJ2-7; 11 bases align to TRBD1. CDR3 loop: CSVSGQGASEQYF. The CDR3 nucleotides are TGCAGCGTGTCAGGACAGGGGGCTTCTGAGCAGTACTTC.